This T cell receptor beta chain was observed in a study of tumor-infiltrating lymphocytes in glioblastoma multiforme. Multiple V-beta primers and a C-beta primer amplified TCRB from RNA. These TCRB libraries lack any described unique molecular identifiers. MiXCR was run by TCRdb on the multiplex PCR reads, yielding one entry per CDR3 protein. The sample yields some 13,000 distinct CDR3 sequences, roughly 60% seen once. On this clonotype: What it binds is not known. Its ends do not fully match the called genes, so a read error is possible.

Study findings and constraints: Functional subtype sorting of these T cells was not performed. Just one glioblastoma patient contributed to the TCR-mutation comparison.

The CDR3 runs 13 residues. Material: brain tumor tissue. The clonotype was recovered from a male donor with glioblastoma. The chain combines TRBV12-3 or TRBV12-4 with TRBJ1-1; D possibly corresponds to TRBD1 (6 bases). The CDR3 protein is CASSLGRGTGAFF. CDR3 nucleotide sequence: TGTGCCAGCAGTTTGGGCAGGGGAACTGGAGCTTTCTTT.